These T cell receptor beta chains were read from a single sample in a study of T cell repertoires in cytomegalovirus infection. No antigen has been identified for these receptors. TCRdb analysed the reads with MiXCR anew, one entry per CDR3 protein. Of some 320,000 distinct CDR3 sequences listed, about 29% are singletons. The material sequenced was cultured PBMCs, taken from culture after CMV antigen stimulation. The origin of the receptors is a human donor in good health (CMV status not recorded). Some clones in this sample may be carry-over from other donors' samples. Both conserved end residues are part of each CDR3. A D gene is named only where the DNA matches it firmly. Rows may omit the clone size; those that give it use once, few, many or a size class.

-	TRBV7-2	TRBJ2-7	-	TGTGCCAGCAGCTCCCACTCCTACGAGCAGTACTTC	CASSSHSYEQYF
-	TRBV7-4	TRBJ2-7	-	TGTGCCAGCAGCTTCTACCGGGACCAAGCCTACGAGCAGTACTTC	CASSFYRDQAYEQYF
-	TRBV10-3	TRBJ2-3	-	TGTGCCATCAGTGACCCGCGGGGGCGACGGGATACGCAGTATTTT	CAISDPRGRRDTQYF
few	TRBV6-5	TRBJ2-7	TRBD1	TGTGCCACCAGACCAGGGGGACCCGCCTACGAGCAGTACTTC	CATRPGGPAYEQYF
-	TRBV28	TRBJ1-1	-	TGTGCCAGCAGTTTATGGGGCAGGGCTGAAGCTTTCTTT	CASSLWGRAEAFF
-	TRBV20-1	TRBJ2-5	TRBD2	TGCAGTGCTAGCCTCGGGGGGGGCCAAGGGACCCAGTACTTC	CSASLGGGQGTQYF
-	TRBV2	TRBJ2-1	TRBD2	TGTGCCAGAGTCAACGGGGCGGGAGGTCTCAATGAGCAGTTCTTC	CARVNGAGGLNEQFF
-	TRBV20-1	TRBJ1-2	TRBD1	TGCAGTGCTAGAAAACAGGGGAACACCTTC	CSARKQGNTF
many	TRBV7-2	TRBJ2-3	-	TGTGCCAGCAGCCCCTTCACAGATACGCAGTATTTT	CASSPFTDTQYF
-	TRBV19	TRBJ1-5	TRBD1	TGTGCCAGCAAGGACAGGGGGCGCGGTAATCAGCCCCAGCATTTT	CASKDRGRGNQPQHF
few	TRBV5-1	TRBJ2-2	-	TGCGCCAGCAGCTTGGACTTCGTAAACACCGGGGAGCTGTTTTTT	CASSLDFVNTGELFF
-	TRBV6-2/TRBV6-3	TRBJ2-1	TRBD1	TGTGCCAGCAGGCCCTCGACAGGGATCAGCTCCTACAATGAGCAGTTCTTC	CASRPSTGISSYNEQFF
many	TRBV19	TRBJ1-5	-	TGTGCCAGTGGGGCTACAGAGAACAATCAGCCCCAGCATTTT	CASGATENNQPQHF
-	TRBV7-6	TRBJ1-1	-	TGTGCCAGCAGCTTCCCCCCGTTTGAGGACACTGAAGCTTTCTTT	CASSFPPFEDTEAFF
many	TRBV7-9	TRBJ2-7	-	TGTGCCAGCAGCTTAGAACAGCTATTTACCTACGAGCAGTACTTC	CASSLEQLFTYEQYF
-	TRBV7-2	TRBJ1-3	-	TGTGCCAGCAGCTTAGCTTCCCTCTCTTCATACTCTGGAAACACCATATATTTT	CASSLASLSSYSGNTIYF
many	TRBV7-2	TRBJ2-7	TRBD2	TGTGCCAGCAGCTTAGTGGTGAGTGCTAGCGGGGATCTCTCCTACGAGCAGTACTTC	CASSLVVSASGDLSYEQYF
-	TRBV10-3	TRBJ2-3	TRBD1	TGTGCCATCGGGGTACGAGACAGGGGAGATACGCAGTATTTT	CAIGVRDRGDTQYF
-	TRBV6-6	TRBJ2-1	-	TGTGCCAGCGGGCACTACAATGAGCAGTTCTTC	CASGHYNEQFF
-	TRBV27	TRBJ2-5	TRBD2	TGTGCCAGCAGTGCTCTAGCGGAAGAGACCCAGTACTTC	CASSALAEETQYF
-	TRBV2	TRBJ2-2	-	TGTGCCAGCAGTGAATGGAGGAACACCGGGGAGCTGTTTTTT	CASSEWRNTGELFF
-	TRBV2	TRBJ1-1	TRBD1	TGTGCCAGCAGTGAAACAGGGGTGACTGAAGCTTTCTTT	CASSETGVTEAFF
-	TRBV18	TRBJ1-2	TRBD1	TGTGCCAGCTCACCAAGGACAGGGGAATATGGCTACACCTTC	CASSPRTGEYGYTF
many	TRBV7-8	TRBJ1-2	TRBD1	TGTGCCAGCAGTCCTGGACAGGCTACTAACTATGGCTACACCTTC	CASSPGQATNYGYTF
few	TRBV11-1	TRBJ2-5	TRBD2	TGTGCCAGCAGCTTTTCCAAGACTAGCGGGAGTCAGAGAGAGACCCAGTACTTC	CASSFSKTSGSQRETQYF
-	TRBV5-4	TRBJ1-2	TRBD1	TGTGCCAGCGCGGGACAGGGGGCGCAGGGCTACACCTTC	CASAGQGAQGYTF
-	TRBV7-4	TRBJ2-7	-	TGTGCCAGCAGCCATTGGAGCGGGACAACCTACGAGCAGTACTTC	CASSHWSGTTYEQYF
-	TRBV29-1	TRBJ2-1	TRBD2	TGCAGCGTTGAAGGATTTAGCGGGACCTCCTACAATGAGCAGTTCTTC	CSVEGFSGTSYNEQFF
-	TRBV2	TRBJ2-5	TRBD2	TGTGCCAGCAGTAGCGGGAGGGCCGCAGAGACCCAGTACTTC	CASSSGRAAETQYF
-	TRBV9	TRBJ1-4	-	TGTGCCAGCAGCGTAGATGCGGGTGTCGTATTTGAAAAACTGTTTTTT	CASSVDAGVVFEKLFF
few	TRBV24-1	TRBJ2-1	TRBD2	TGTGCCACCGGGGACGCGGGAGTTCTGAATGAGCAGTTCTTC	CATGDAGVLNEQFF
-	TRBV12-3/TRBV12-4	TRBJ2-1	-	TGTGCCAGCAGTGCCCGGGACATGGGTCCGTTCTTC	CASSARDMGPFF
-	TRBV20-1	TRBJ2-5	-	TGCAGTGCTAGAGTTTCTAGCCGGGTAGGGGAGACCCAGTACTTC	CSARVSSRVGETQYF
few	TRBV5-4	TRBJ2-1	-	TGTGCCAGCAGCTTGGCCGCCCCGGGCAATGAGCAGTTCTTC	CASSLAAPGNEQFF
few	TRBV28	TRBJ2-7	TRBD2	TGTGCCACCTTTGGGGGGGTCAGTACCTTTGTCTACGAGCAGTACTTC	CATFGGVSTFVYEQYF
few	TRBV4-1	TRBJ2-3	-	TGCGCCAGCAGCCAACCCTGGCAGGGTAGGACAGATACGCAGTATTTT	CASSQPWQGRTDTQYF
-	TRBV11-2	TRBJ1-3	-	TGTGCCAGCGGCAAACAGAGACAGTTCTTTGGAAACACCATATATTTT	CASGKQRQFFGNTIYF
few	TRBV12-5	TRBJ2-3	-	TGTGCTAGTGGTTTGGTAGCAGGGCCAGATACGCAGTATTTT	CASGLVAGPDTQYF
few	TRBV10-3	TRBJ1-4	-	TGTGCCATCAGTGAGGGGATTAATGAAAAACTGTTTTTT	CAISEGINEKLFF
-	TRBV6-5	TRBJ1-1	-	TGTGCCAGCAGTTACTTATTGAGCATGAACACTGAAGCTTTCTTT	CASSYLLSMNTEAFF
-	TRBV9	TRBJ2-1	-	TGTGCCAGCAGCCCCCAACCGGGGTCCTACAATGAGCAGTTCTTC	CASSPQPGSYNEQFF
-	TRBV29-1	TRBJ2-5	-	TGCAGCGTTGGTTCCACAGAAGAGACCCAGTACTTC	CSVGSTEETQYF
many	TRBV7-8	TRBJ1-1	-	TGTGCCAGCAGCTTAGGGACGTTAAACACTGAAGCTTTCTTT	CASSLGTLNTEAFF
-	TRBV14	TRBJ1-4	TRBD1	TGTGCCAGCAGCCAAGCCGGGACAGGAAGCGAAAAACTGTTTTTT	CASSQAGTGSEKLFF
few	TRBV20-1	TRBJ2-1	TRBD1	TGCAGTGCTAGAGATGGACAGGGGCGCTCCTACAATGAGCAGTTCTTC	CSARDGQGRSYNEQFF
-	TRBV12-3/TRBV12-4	TRBJ2-2	TRBD2	TGTGCCAGCAGTCATTCGGGGACTAGAACCGGGGAGCTGTTTTTT	CASSHSGTRTGELFF
many	TRBV7-2	TRBJ2-3	-	TGTGCCAGCAGCCGGGGGTGGGATACGCAGTATTTT	CASSRGWDTQYF
few	TRBV28	TRBJ2-2	-	TGTGCCAGCTTGCCGTTAACTAGACTTGGCGCCGGGGAGCTGTTTTTT	CASLPLTRLGAGELFF
-	TRBV3-1	TRBJ1-6	-	TGTGCCAGCAGCGGAGCTGGGACAACCAGAACCAATTCACCCCTCCACTTT	CASSGAGTTRTNSPLHF
-	TRBV18	TRBJ1-5	-	TGTGCCAGCTCACCGGCGGGGCGAGGCAATCAGCCCCAGCATTTT	CASSPAGRGNQPQHF
-	TRBV7-3	TRBJ2-2	-	TGTGCCAGCAGATTGGACATATCGGGTACCGGGGAGCTGTTTTTT	CASRLDISGTGELFF
-	TRBV6-6	TRBJ2-7	-	TGTGCCAGCAGTTACTCACTAGGAGGGGGCGACTCCTACGAGCAGTACTTC	CASSYSLGGGDSYEQYF
many	TRBV7-8	TRBJ2-5	TRBD2	TGTGCCAGCAGCATTAGCGGGGGGGAGACCCAGTACTTC	CASSISGGETQYF
few	TRBV12-5	TRBJ2-5	-	TGTGCTAGAGGGGGGAAAGAGACCCAGTACTTC	CARGGKETQYF
few	TRBV7-9	TRBJ1-5	-	TGTGCCAGCAGCGAGGGGGTACGGGATCAGCCCCAGCATTTT	CASSEGVRDQPQHF
-	TRBV27	TRBJ2-3	-	TGTGCCAGCAGTTTACGGCGACTAGTCGGCGATACGCAGTATTTT	CASSLRRLVGDTQYF
-	TRBV6-1	TRBJ2-1	TRBD2	TGTGCCGCCGCGGGACTAGTCATTAATGAGCAGTTCTTC	CAAAGLVINEQFF